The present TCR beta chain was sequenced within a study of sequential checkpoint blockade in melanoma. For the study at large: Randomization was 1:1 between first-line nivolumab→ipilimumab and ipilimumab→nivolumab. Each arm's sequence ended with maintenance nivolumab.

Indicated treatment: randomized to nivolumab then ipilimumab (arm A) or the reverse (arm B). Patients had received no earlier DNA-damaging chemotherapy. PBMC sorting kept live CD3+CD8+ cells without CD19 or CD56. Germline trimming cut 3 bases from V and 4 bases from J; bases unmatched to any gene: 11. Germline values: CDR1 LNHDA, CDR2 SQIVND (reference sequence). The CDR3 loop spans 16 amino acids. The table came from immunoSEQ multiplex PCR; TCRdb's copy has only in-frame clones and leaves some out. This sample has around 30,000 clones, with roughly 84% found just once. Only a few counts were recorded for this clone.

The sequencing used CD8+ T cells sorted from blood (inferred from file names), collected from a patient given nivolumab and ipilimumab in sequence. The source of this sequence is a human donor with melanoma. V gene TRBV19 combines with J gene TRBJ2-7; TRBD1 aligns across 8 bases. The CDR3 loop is CASSMGSAQGAYEQYF. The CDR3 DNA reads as TGTGCCAGTAGTATGGGCTCTGCGCAGGGGGCTTACGAGCAGTACTTC.